The 32 T cell receptor beta chains below come from one sample, sequenced in a study of blood T cells in healthy people across ages (dated by TCRdb to the mid-2010s). Library preparation employed 5' RACE. TCRdb names Illumina HiSeq 2500 as the instrument used. A second roughly 7 to 11 cycle PCR used a sample-barcoded 5' primer and a J-beta primer mix. TCRdb reran the public reads through fastp at Q25 and MiXCR, keeping productive beta chains. When rows share a CDR3 protein, they turn into one entry using the most common DNA and genes. The sample data list 780,000 or so distinct CDR3 sequences, and roughly three fifths of these were observed just once. 20% to 30% of the sample is held by the ten biggest clonotypes. The sample taken for sequencing was blood. These receptors came from a man in his forties or fifties in good health.

The chain has TRBV27 and TRBJ2-7; D unclear. Between the trimmed V and J ends, which lost 2 bases and 3 bases, there was a span of 11 bases. The germline V gene has CDR1 MNHEY and CDR2 SMNVEV (reference sequence). This CDR3 is 14 amino acids long. CDR3 coding DNA: TGTGCCAGCAGTTTAAGTTACAACGACTACGAGCAGTACTTC. Amino acid sequence: CASSLSYNDYEQYF.

This chain uses TRBV6-2 or TRBV6-3 with TRBJ2-7, with D perhaps assigned TRBD1 or TRBD2 (5 bases each). CDR1 is MNHEY, CDR2 SVGEGT, per germline. The V end was cut by 0 bases, the J end by 1 base, with 10 bases between. The CDR3 has 15 amino acids. CDR3 sequence reads: CASSYSGGVSYEQYF. The CDR3 nucleotides read TGTGCCAGCAGTTACTCTGGGGGAGTTTCCTACGAGCAGTACTTC.

This clonotype was observed many times. A junction end diverges from the germline sequence, so it may reflect a read error. The CDR3: CASSFGGQETQYF. For the CDR3, the DNA is TGTGCCAGCAGCTTCGGGGGTCAAGAGACCCAGTACTTC. This chain connects TRBV5-1 to TRBJ2-5; D possibly corresponds to TRBD2 (6 bases). CDR1 is SGHRS, CDR2 YFSETQ, per germline. This CDR3 region has 13 residues.

This chain uses TRBV20-1 with TRBJ2-7; weak D call: TRBD2 (5 bases). From germline, CDR1 is DFQATT and CDR2 SNEGSKA (reference sequence). V was clipped by 0 bases and J by 1 base, with 7 bases between them. The CDR3 spans 13 residues. The CDR3 bases are TGCAGTGCTAGAGATCGGGAATCCTACGAGCAGTACTTC. Its translation is CSARDRESYEQYF.

This chain links TRBV10-3 with TRBJ1-5, with 7 bases matching TRBD1. V trimming: 3 bases; J trimming: 4 bases; junction bases outside the gene matches: 9. Per the germline V gene, CDR1 is ENHRY and CDR2 is SYGVKD. The CDR3 has 16 amino acids. The CDR3 coding sequence is TGTGCCATCAGTGATCCTCAGAGACAGGGTAATCAGCCCCAGCATTTT. Encoded protein: CAISDPQRQGNQPQHF.

This clonotype was found a few times. J is TRBJ1-2 and V is TRBV4-2; the match to TRBD1 covers 8 bases. The CDR3 extends over 16 amino acids. V dropped 2 bases and J dropped 4; count of bases not matched to a gene: 9. Germline CDR1 is LGHNA and CDR2 is YNFKEQ. The CDR3 reads CASSQTPGGIGYGYTF. As DNA, the CDR3 is TGTGCCAGCAGCCAAACTCCAGGGGGCATTGGCTATGGCTACACCTTC.

V gene TRBV12-3 or TRBV12-4 combines with J gene TRBJ2-4; 7 bases map to TRBD2. The CDR3 has 13 residues. Trimming took 1 base from V and 10 from J; bases not matched to a gene: 4. CDR3 residues: CASSLEGRGIQYF. The CDR3 nucleotides are TGTGCCAGCAGTTTAGAGGGGAGGGGTATTCAGTACTTC.

The sample holds a few counts of this clonotype. The rearrangement uses TRBV7-9 and TRBJ2-6, with D maybe TRBD1 (5 bases). The germline V gene has CDR1 SEHNR and CDR2 FQNEAQ (reference sequence). This CDR3 region has 19 residues. V dropped 1 base and J dropped 2 bases, with 18 bases sitting between them. This CDR3 is CASSLGKTVRVAGANVLTF. CDR3 in DNA: TGTGCCAGCAGCTTAGGAAAAACGGTCAGGGTTGCTGGGGCCAACGTCCTGACTTTC.

The chain uses TRBV20-1 and TRBJ2-1, with D maybe TRBD2 (7 bases). The CDR3 is 13 residues long. Looked up from germline, CDR1 is DFQATT and CDR2 is SNEGSKA (reference sequence). V was trimmed by 5 bases and J by 6 bases, leaving 14 bases between them. The CDR3 here is CSARGAGINEQFF. CDR3 bases: TGCAGTGCTCGGGGGGCAGGGATCAATGAGCAGTTCTTC.

The V and J genes are TRBV29-1 and TRBJ2-1; weak D call: TRBD2 (7 bases). The V and J ends lost 7 bases and 7 bases respectively, with 20 bases between them. Germline loops: CDR1 SQVTM, CDR2 ANQGSEA. CDR3 length: 14 residues. The CDR3 DNA is TGCAGCGACGAAGGGGGGGGTGTTGGTAATGAGCAGTTCTTC. This sequence encodes CSDEGGGVGNEQFF.

The V call is TRBV27, the J call TRBJ1-4, with 10 bases matching TRBD1. Per germline, CDR1 MNHEY and CDR2 SMNVEV (reference sequence). The ends lost 5 bases at V and 5 bases at J; junction bases unmatched: 8. The CDR3 has 16 amino acids. The CDR3 reads CASSIDRGHKNEKLFF. The CDR3, as DNA: TGTGCCAGCAGTATTGACAGGGGGCATAAAAATGAAAAACTGTTTTTT.

The chain recombines TRBV7-3 with TRBJ2-3; 7 bases align to TRBD2. Germline assignment: CDR1 SGHTA and CDR2 FQGTGA. The CDR3 consists of 17 residues. J gave up 1 base and V 2 bases, and 9 bases lay outside the gene matches. CDR3 region: CASSLLGSAGGTDTQYF. The CDR3 bases are TGTGCCAGCAGCTTACTCGGGTCGGCGGGGGGCACAGATACGCAGTATTTT.

The chain employs TRBV7-2 and TRBJ2-5; 14 nucleotides agree with TRBD2. Matching the DNA end better, TRBJ2-4 makes the J call doubtful. The CDR3 loop spans 16 amino acids. Germline V gives CDR1 SGHTA, CDR2 FQGNSA. CDR3 in DNA: TGTGCCAGCAGCTCGCGACTAGCGGGGGGGCTGGGCATTCAGTACTTC. Encoded protein: CASSSRLAGGLGIQYF.

DNA for the CDR3: TGTGCCAGCAGAACCTCTCCAGCGGGAGTAGGCGAGCAGTACTTC. Amino acid sequence: CASRTSPAGVGEQYF. The chain has TRBV3-1 and TRBJ2-7; 8 bases match TRBD2. The CDR3 covers 15 residues. Germline V gene data show CDR1 as LGHDT and CDR2 as YNNKEL (reference sequence). V dropped 6 bases and J dropped 6; count of bases not matched to a gene: 13.

V gene TRBV7-3 combines with J gene TRBJ2-3, with TRBD2 identical over 8 bases. V shed 5 bases and J 0 bases; nucleotides not matched to a gene: 7. Germline CDR1 reads SGHTA; CDR2 reads FQGTGA. This CDR3 has 16 amino acids. CDR3 sequence (DNA): TGTGCCAGCAGCCTAAACGCGGGAGGCAGCACAGATACGCAGTATTTT. It codes for CASSLNAGGSTDTQYF.

The chain recombines TRBV25-1 with TRBJ1-1; 9 positions agree with TRBD1. The CDR3 runs 15 residues. Germline loops: CDR1 MGHDK, CDR2 SYGVNS. After removal of 5 bases from V and 4 bases from J, the junction contained 8 bases not matched to a gene. Here the CDR3 reads CASSTPQGAGTEAFF. In DNA, the CDR3 is TGTGCCAGCAGTACGCCACAGGGGGCTGGCACTGAAGCTTTCTTT.

The chain couples TRBV6-1 to TRBJ1-2, with a weak D call TRBD1 (5 bases). Germline CDR1 reads MNHNS; CDR2 reads SASEGT. The CDR3 runs to 14 residues. V was cut by 1 base and J by 10 bases, with 16 bases left in between. For the CDR3, the DNA is TGTGCCAGCAGTGAAGTTATTGGCGGAGGGGCCTACACCTTC. Amino acid sequence: CASSEVIGGGAYTF.

This chain links TRBV24-1 with TRBJ2-5; the D call may be TRBD1 or TRBD2 (5 bases each). Germline V gene lookup returns CDR1 KGHDR and CDR2 SFDVKD. This CDR3 contains 12 residues. Trimming cost V 1 base and J 13 bases, with 12 bases left between them. In DNA, the CDR3 is TGTGCCACCAGTGATTTTGGGACCCTTACGTACTTC. This sequence encodes CATSDFGTLTYF.

This clonotype was seen only a few times. V is TRBV7-3 and J is TRBJ2-5; D gene ambiguous. CDR3 length: 15 amino acids. Germline assignment: CDR1 SGHTA and CDR2 FQGTGA. V was clipped by 0 bases and J by 11 bases, with 19 bases between them. CDR3 sequence: CASSLTRVGSDEQYF. In DNA, the CDR3 is TGTGCCAGCAGCTTAACGAGAGTGGGATCTGATGAGCAGTACTTC.

Of note for this clonotype: As the CDR3 is not closed by the conserved phenylalanine or tryptophan, this likely results from a read error. Because the CDR3's place on the DNA is in doubt, the DNA is left out and the CDR3 is given as listed by TCRdb. V gene TRBV12-3 or TRBV12-4 combines with J gene TRBJ2-3; the table names TRBD2, a call not compared with the DNA. The CDR3 region is 12 residues in length, termini included. CDR3 in amino acids: CAAGGRTDAQYS.

V gene TRBV2 combines with J gene TRBJ2-3; D is possibly TRBD1 (6 bases). This CDR3 spans 14 amino acids. Trimming pared 10 bases from V and 0 bases from J, leaving 14 bases between. Germline values: CDR1 SNHLY, CDR2 FYNNEI. CDR3 sequence: CATQGDTSTDTQYF. In DNA, the CDR3 is TGTGCCACCCAAGGGGACACCAGCACAGATACGCAGTATTTT.

The chain is built from TRBV7-2 and TRBJ2-7; D remains ambiguous. The CDR3 is 16 residues long. Germline loops: CDR1 SGHTA, CDR2 FQGNSA. V shed 3 bases and J shed 0 bases, with 15 bases lying between them. CDR3 protein: CASSLLADQSSYEQYF. CDR3 bases: TGTGCCAGCAGCTTGCTCGCGGATCAGAGCTCCTACGAGCAGTACTTC.

The chain links TRBV28 to TRBJ1-2, with 7 bases aligning to TRBD1. The CDR3 loop spans 16 amino acids. J lost 0 bases, V lost 8 bases, and 12 bases had no gene match. Looked up from germline, CDR1 is MDHEN and CDR2 is SYDVKM. The CDR3 region has the DNA TGTGCCAGCGACACAGGGGAACGATCCACTAACTATGGCTACACCTTC. It translates to CASDTGERSTNYGYTF.

About this clonotype: The germline gene is not matched at one end of the junction; a read error may be the cause. The CDR3 nucleotides read TGTGCCAGCAGTCCGATCTGGGTGGCGGGGGCAGTGAACACTGAGGCTTTCTTT. Translated: CASSPIWVAGAVNTEAFF. This rearrangement joins TRBV27 to TRBJ1-1; D possibly corresponds to TRBD1 (6 bases). Per the germline V gene, CDR1 is MNHEY and CDR2 is SMNVEV (reference sequence). This CDR3 contains 18 residues.

The chain uses TRBV7-3 and TRBJ2-4; D is possibly TRBD1 (5 bases). TRBJ2-7 matches the DNA end more closely, so the J call is doubtful. In germline, CDR1 is SGHTA, CDR2 FQGTGA. CDR3 size: 12 residues. DNA for the CDR3: TGTGCCAGGGAAGACAGATCCTACGAGCAGTACTTC. This codes for CAREDRSYEQYF.

This clonotype was observed once. J is TRBJ1-2 and V is TRBV12-3 or TRBV12-4; perhaps TRBD1 as D (6 bases). CDR3 size: 11 residues. Trimming pared 4 bases from V and 10 bases from J, leaving 10 bases between. CDR3 loop: CASSYRTVYTF. The CDR3 DNA is TGTGCCAGCAGTTACCGGACAGTCTACACCTTC.

This clonotype was recorded only once. The V and J genes are TRBV10-3 and TRBJ2-5, with D hard to call. Germline CDR1 is ENHRY and CDR2 is SYGVKD. This CDR3 contains 13 residues. V lost 4 bases, J lost 2 bases, and 8 bases lay in between. CDR3 in amino acids: CAISGVEQETQYF. CDR3 DNA: TGTGCCATCAGTGGGGTAGAACAAGAGACCCAGTACTTC.

Only a few counts were recorded for this clonotype. The chain couples TRBV29-1 to TRBJ2-5, with no clear D. With 4 bases removed from V and 11 bases from J, the gap between germline ends came to 23 bases. The germline V gene encodes CDR1 SQVTM and CDR2 ANQGSEA. There are 14 residues in the CDR3. The DNA for the CDR3 is TGCAGCGTTGTCAGATCCTTAGGTAACAATGAGCAGTACTTC. Amino acid sequence: CSVVRSLGNNEQYF.

With regard to this clonotype: A read error may be the cause here, since a much bigger clone is one base away. V is TRBV6-5 and J is TRBJ2-3; D might be TRBD1 (7 bases). Germline-derived CDR1 and CDR2 are MNHEY and SVGAGI. This CDR3 spans 12 amino acids. The CDR3 nucleotides are TGTACCAGCAGGGGGGGCACAGATACGCAGTATTTT. It is translated as CTSRGGTDTQYF.

The table lists this clonotype with a few counts. The chain uses TRBV20-1 and TRBJ2-7; TRBD2 matches 7 bases. Germline V gene data show CDR1 as DFQATT and CDR2 as SNEGSKA (reference sequence). This CDR3 comprises 14 residues. After removal of 5 bases from V and 3 bases from J, the junction contained 10 bases not matched to a gene. The CDR3 reads CSAGGLVGVYEQYF. DNA for the CDR3: TGCAGTGCTGGAGGACTAGTCGGGGTCTACGAGCAGTACTTC.

This clonotype was seen a handful of times. CDR3 bases: TGCGCCAGCAGCTTGTTAAGGACTTTACAAGAGACCCAGTACTTC. Translated: CASSLLRTLQETQYF. V gene TRBV5-1 combines with J gene TRBJ2-5, with a weak D call TRBD2 (5 bases). CDR1 is SGHRS and CDR2 is YFSETQ in the germline V gene. Trimming left V 1 base short and J 2 bases short, with 12 bases between. The CDR3 is 15 amino acids. Filled out from reference TRBV5-1 and TRBJ2-5, the complete variable domain reads KAGVTQTPRYLIKTRGQQVTLSCSPISGHRSVSWYQQTPGQGLQFLFEYFSETQRNKGNFPGRFSGRQFSNSRSEMNVSTLELGDSALYLCASSLLRTLQETQYFGPGTRLLVL.

The chain employs TRBV29-1 and TRBJ2-1; 7 bases align to TRBD2. This CDR3 comprises 14 residues. Germline CDR1 and CDR2: SQVTM and ANQGSEA. Unmatched junction bases numbered 11, after V lost 3 bases and J lost 9 bases. CDR3 sequence (DNA): TGCAGCGTTGATAGAGGGACTACTGTGAGTGAGCAGTTCTTC. It translates to CSVDRGTTVSEQFF.